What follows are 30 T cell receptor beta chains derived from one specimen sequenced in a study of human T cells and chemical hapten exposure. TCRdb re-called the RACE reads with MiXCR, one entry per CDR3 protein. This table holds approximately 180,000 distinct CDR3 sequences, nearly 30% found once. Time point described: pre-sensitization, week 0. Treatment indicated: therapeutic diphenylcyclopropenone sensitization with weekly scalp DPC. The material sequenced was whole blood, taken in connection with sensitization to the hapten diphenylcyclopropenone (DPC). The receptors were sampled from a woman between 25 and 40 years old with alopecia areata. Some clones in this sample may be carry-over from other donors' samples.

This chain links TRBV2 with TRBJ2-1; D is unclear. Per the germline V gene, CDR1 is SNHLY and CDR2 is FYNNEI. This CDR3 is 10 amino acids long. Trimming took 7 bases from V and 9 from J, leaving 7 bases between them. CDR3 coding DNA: TGTGCCAGCAATCCTAGTGAGCAGTTCTTC. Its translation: CASNPSEQFF. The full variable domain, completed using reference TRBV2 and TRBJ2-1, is EPEVTQTPSHQVTQMGQEVILRCVPISNHLYFYWYRQILGQKVEFLVSFYNNEISEKSEIFDDQFSVERPDGSNFTLKIRSTKLEDSAMYFCASNPSEQFFGPGTRLTVL.

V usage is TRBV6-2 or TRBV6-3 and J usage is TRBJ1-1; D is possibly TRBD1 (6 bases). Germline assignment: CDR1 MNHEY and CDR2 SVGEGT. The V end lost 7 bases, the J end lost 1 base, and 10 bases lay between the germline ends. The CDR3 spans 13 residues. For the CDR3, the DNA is TGTGCCAGCACCCCAGGGGAGAACACTGAAGCTTTCTTT. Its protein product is CASTPGENTEAFF.

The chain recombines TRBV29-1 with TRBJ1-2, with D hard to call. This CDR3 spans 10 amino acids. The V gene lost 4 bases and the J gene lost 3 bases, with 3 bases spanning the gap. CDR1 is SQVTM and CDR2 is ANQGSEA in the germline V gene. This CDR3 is CSVAYYGYTF. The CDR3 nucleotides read TGCAGCGTTGCCTACTATGGCTACACCTTC. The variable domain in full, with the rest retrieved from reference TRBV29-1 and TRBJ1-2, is SAVISQKPSRDICQRGTSLTIQCQVDSQVTMMFWYRQQPGQSLTLIATANQGSEATYESGFVIDKFPISRPNLTFSTLTVSNMSPEDSSIYLCSVAYYGYTFGSGTRLTVV.

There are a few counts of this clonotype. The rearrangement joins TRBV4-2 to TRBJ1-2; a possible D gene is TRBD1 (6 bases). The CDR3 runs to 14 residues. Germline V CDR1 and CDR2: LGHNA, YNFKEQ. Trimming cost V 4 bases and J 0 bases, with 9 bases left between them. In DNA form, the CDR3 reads TGTGCCAGCAGCCGCAGGGACACTAACTATGGCTACACCTTC. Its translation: CASSRRDTNYGYTF.

The CDR3 DNA reads as TGCAGTGCTAGAGATCCCGGCGGGAGCTCCTACAATGAGCAGTTCTTC. Its protein product is CSARDPGGSSYNEQFF. V is TRBV20-1 and J is TRBJ2-1, with 7 bases aligning to TRBD2. Per the germline V gene, CDR1 is DFQATT and CDR2 is SNEGSKA (reference sequence). J was trimmed by 0 bases and V by 0 bases; bases with no gene match: 5. CDR3 length equals 16 residues.

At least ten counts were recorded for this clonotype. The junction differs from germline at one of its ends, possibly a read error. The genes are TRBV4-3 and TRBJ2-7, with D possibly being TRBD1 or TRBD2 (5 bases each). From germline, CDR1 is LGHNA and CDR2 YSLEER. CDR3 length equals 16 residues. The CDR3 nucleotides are TGTGCCAGCAGCCAAGAATTTTCGGGGCTAACCTACGAGCAGTACTTC. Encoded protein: CASSQEFSGLTYEQYF.

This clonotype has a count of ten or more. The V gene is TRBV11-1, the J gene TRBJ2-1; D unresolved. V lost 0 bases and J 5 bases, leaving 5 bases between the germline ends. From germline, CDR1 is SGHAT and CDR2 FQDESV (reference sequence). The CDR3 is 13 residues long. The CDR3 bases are TGTGCCAGCAGCTTAGCCAGAGACAATGAGCAGTTCTTC. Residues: CASSLARDNEQFF.

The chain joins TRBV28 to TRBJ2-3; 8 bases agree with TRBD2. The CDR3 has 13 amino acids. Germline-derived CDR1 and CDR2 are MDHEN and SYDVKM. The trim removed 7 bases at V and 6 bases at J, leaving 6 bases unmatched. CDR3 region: CASTGGGQDTQYF. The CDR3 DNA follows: TGTGCCAGCACCGGGGGGGGTCAGGATACGCAGTATTTT.

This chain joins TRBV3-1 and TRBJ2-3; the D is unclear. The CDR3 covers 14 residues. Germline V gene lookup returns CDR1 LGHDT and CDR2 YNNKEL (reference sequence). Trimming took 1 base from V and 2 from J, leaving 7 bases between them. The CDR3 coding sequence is TGTGCCAGCAGCCAAGCCCCCGTCACAGATACGCAGTATTTT. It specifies CASSQAPVTDTQYF.

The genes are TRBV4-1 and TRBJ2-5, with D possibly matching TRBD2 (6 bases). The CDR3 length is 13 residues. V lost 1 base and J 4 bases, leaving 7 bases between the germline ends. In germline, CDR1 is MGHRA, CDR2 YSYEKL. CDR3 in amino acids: CASSQGGLETQYF. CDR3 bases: TGCGCCAGCAGCCAAGGGGGACTAGAGACCCAGTACTTC.

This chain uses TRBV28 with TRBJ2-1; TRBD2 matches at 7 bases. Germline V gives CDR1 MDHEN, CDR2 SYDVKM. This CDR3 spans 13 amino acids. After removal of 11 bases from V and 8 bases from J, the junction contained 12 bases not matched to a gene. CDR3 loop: CACRDYSGDEQFF. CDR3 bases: TGTGCCTGTCGGGACTACAGTGGGGATGAGCAGTTCTTC.

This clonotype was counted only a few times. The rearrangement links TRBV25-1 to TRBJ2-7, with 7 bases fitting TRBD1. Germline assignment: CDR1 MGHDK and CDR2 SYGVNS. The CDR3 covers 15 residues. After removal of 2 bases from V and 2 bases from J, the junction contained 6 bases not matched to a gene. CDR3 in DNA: TGTGCCAGCAGTGAAGAGGGGGCTAGGACCTACGAGCAGTACTTC. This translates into CASSEEGARTYEQYF.

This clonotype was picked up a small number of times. In DNA form, the CDR3 reads TGCAGCGTTACCGGGACACAGGGATCTGAAGCTTTCTTT. Translated: CSVTGTQGSEAFF. This chain connects TRBV29-1 to TRBJ1-1; D possibly corresponds to TRBD1 (6 bases). Between the trimmed V and J ends, which lost 5 bases and 6 bases, there was a span of 16 bases. Per germline, CDR1 SQVTM and CDR2 ANQGSEA. The CDR3 has 13 amino acids.

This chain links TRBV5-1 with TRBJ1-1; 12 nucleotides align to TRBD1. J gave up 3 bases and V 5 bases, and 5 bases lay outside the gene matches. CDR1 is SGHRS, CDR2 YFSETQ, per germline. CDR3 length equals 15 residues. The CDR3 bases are TGCGCCAGCAGGAGGGACAGGGGGCGCGACACTGAAGCTTTCTTT. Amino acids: CASRRDRGRDTEAFF. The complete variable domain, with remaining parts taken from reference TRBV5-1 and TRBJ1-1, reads KAGVTQTPRYLIKTRGQQVTLSCSPISGHRSVSWYQQTPGQGLQFLFEYFSETQRNKGNFPGRFSGRQFSNSRSEMNVSTLELGDSALYLCASRRDRGRDTEAFFGQGTRLTVV.

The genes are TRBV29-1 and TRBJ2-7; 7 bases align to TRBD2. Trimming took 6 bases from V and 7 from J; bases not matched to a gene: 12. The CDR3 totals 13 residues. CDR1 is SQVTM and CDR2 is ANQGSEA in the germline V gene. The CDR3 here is CSVEWGGTEEQYF. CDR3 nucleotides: TGCAGCGTCGAATGGGGAGGGACTGAGGAGCAGTACTTC.

CDR3: CASSQDGGRGAFF. CDR3 DNA sequence: TGCGCCAGCAGCCAAGATGGAGGGAGAGGAGCTTTCTTT. The chain joins TRBV4-3 to TRBJ1-1; D is unclear. This CDR3 has 13 amino acids. Trimming shortened V by 0 bases and J by 10 bases, and 12 bases separated the two germline ends. Germline-derived CDR1 and CDR2 are LGHNA and YSLEER.

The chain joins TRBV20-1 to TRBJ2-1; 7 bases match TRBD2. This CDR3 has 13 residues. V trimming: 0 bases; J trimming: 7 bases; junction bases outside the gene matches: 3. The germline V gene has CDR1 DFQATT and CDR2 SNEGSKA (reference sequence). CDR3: CSARDHGGNEQFF. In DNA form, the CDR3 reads TGCAGTGCTAGAGATCACGGGGGGAATGAGCAGTTCTTC.

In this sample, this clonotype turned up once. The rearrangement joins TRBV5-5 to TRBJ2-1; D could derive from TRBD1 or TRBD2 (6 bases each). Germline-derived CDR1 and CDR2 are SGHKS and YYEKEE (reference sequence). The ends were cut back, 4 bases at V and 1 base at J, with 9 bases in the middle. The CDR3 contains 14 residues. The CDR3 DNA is TGTGCCAGCAGCACGGGGGCTTCCTACAATGAGCAGTTCTTC. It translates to CASSTGASYNEQFF.

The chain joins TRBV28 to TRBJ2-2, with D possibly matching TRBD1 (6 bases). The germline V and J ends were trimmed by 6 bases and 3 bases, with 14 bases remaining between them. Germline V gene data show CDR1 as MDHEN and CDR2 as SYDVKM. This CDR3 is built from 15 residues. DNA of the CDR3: TGTGCCAGCAGCTACACAGGGTTTGACACCGGGGAGCTGTTTTTT. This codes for CASSYTGFDTGELFF.

Here the CDR3 DNA reads TGTGCCATCAAGTACACCGTCTCTGGAAACACCATATATTTT. This codes for CAIKYTVSGNTIYF. The chain joins TRBV10-3 to TRBJ1-3, with D uncertain. Trimming shortened V by 7 bases and J by 0 bases, and 10 bases separated the two germline ends. The CDR3 covers 14 residues. Germline assignment: CDR1 ENHRY and CDR2 SYGVKD.

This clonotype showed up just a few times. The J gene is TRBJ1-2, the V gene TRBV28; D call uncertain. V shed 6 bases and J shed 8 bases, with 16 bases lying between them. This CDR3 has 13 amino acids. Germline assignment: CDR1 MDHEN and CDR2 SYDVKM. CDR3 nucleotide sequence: TGTGCCAGCAGCATAGACACCCGGGAGGGCTACACCTTC. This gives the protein CASSIDTREGYTF.

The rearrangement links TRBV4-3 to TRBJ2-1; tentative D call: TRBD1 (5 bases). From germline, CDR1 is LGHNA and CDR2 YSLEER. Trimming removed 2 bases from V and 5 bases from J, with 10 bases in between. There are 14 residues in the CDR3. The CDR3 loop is CASSQRQGNNEQFF. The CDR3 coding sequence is TGCGCCAGCAGCCAACGGCAGGGAAACAATGAGCAGTTCTTC.

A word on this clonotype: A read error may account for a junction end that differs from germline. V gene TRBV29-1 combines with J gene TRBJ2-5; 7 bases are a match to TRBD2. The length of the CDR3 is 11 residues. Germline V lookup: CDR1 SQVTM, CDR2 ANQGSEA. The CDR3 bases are TGCAGCGTTGAAGAAGCTAGCGGCCTACACTTC. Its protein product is CSVEEASGLHF.

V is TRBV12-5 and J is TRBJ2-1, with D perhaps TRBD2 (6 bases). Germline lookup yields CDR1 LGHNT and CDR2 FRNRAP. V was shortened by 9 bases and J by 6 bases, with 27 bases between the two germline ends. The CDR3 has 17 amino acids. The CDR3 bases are TGTGCTAGGGATCAGGAACTCTGGGGGGAGTGGAGCAATGAGCAGTTCTTC. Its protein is CARDQELWGEWSNEQFF.

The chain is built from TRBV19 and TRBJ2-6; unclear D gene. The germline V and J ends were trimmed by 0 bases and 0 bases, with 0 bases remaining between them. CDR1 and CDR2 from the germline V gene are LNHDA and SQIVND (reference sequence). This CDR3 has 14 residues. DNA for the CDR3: TGTGCCAGTAGTATAGACTCTGGGGCCAACGTCCTGACTTTC. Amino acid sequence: CASSIDSGANVLTF.

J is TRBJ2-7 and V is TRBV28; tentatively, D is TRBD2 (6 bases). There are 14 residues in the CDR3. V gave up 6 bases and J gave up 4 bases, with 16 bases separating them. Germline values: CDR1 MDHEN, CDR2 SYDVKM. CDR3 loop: CASSPRGEVYEQYF. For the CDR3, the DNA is TGTGCCAGCAGCCCGCGAGGGGAGGTATACGAGCAGTACTTC.

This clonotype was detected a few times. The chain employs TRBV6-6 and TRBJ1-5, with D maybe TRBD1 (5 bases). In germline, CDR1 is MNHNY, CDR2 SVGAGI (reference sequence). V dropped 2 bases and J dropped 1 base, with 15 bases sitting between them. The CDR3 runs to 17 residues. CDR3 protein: CASSYGLLGESNQPQHF. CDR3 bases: TGTGCCAGCAGTTACGGTCTCCTGGGGGAGAGCAATCAGCCCCAGCATTTT.

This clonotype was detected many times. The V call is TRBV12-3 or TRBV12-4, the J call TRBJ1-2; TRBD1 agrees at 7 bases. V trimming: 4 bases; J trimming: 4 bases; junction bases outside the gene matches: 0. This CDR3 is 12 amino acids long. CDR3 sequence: CASSSGGYGYTF. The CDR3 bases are TGTGCCAGCAGTTCAGGGGGCTATGGCTACACCTTC.

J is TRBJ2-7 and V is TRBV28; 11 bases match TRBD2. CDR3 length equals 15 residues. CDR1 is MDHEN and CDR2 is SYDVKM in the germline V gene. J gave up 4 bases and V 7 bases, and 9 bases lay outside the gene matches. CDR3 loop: CASTRASGGLYEQYF. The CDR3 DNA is TGTGCCAGCACAAGGGCTAGCGGGGGGCTATACGAGCAGTACTTC.

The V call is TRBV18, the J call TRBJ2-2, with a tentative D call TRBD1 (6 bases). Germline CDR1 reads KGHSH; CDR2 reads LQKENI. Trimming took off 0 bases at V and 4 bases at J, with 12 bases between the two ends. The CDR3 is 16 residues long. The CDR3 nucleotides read TGTGCCAGCTCACCACCGTCAAGGACAGCCACCGGGGAGCTGTTTTTT. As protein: CASSPPSRTATGELFF.